Shown below are 29 T cell receptor beta chains from a single sample sequenced in a study of cytomegalovirus exposure and HLA in healthy donors. PCR amplification relied on 60 Vbeta primers (plus 13 Jbeta primers). Generated by immunoSEQ multiplex PCR, the TCRdb table keeps only in-frame clones and is missing some. This table holds 100,000 to 150,000 clones, approximately 70% found once. Sequences were obtained from PBMCs. The receptor set was obtained from a man aged 60-69 years in good health and CMV-seropositive.

The rearrangement joins TRBV6-5 to TRBJ2-1; TRBD2 matches 8 bases. Germline CDR1 MNHEY, CDR2 SVGAGI. After removal of 3 bases from V and 7 bases from J, the junction contained 8 bases not matched to a gene. The CDR3 is 15 residues long. CDR3 loop: CASSYGLPGGNEQFF. For the CDR3, the DNA is TGTGCCAGCAGTTATGGGCTCCCGGGGGGGAATGAGCAGTTCTTC.

The rearrangement uses TRBV5-1 and TRBJ1-2; the D gene is possibly TRBD1 (6 bases). Trimming removed 1 base at V and 5 bases at J, with 12 bases between. CDR1 is SGHRS, CDR2 YFSETQ, per germline. This CDR3 spans 14 amino acids. CDR3 loop: CASSLIPGEYGYTF. The CDR3 DNA reads as TGCGCCAGCAGCTTGATCCCAGGGGAATATGGCTACACCTTC.

The chain couples TRBV5-1 to TRBJ1-3, with TRBD1 as a possible D gene (5 bases). This CDR3 contains 14 residues. V dropped 0 bases and J dropped 7 bases, with 11 bases sitting between them. Germline-derived CDR1 and CDR2 are SGHRS and YFSETQ. As DNA, the CDR3 is TGCGCCAGCAGCTTGGACTCGGGGGGGAACACCATATATTTT. Translation gives CASSLDSGGNTIYF.

The J gene is TRBJ1-6, the V gene TRBV28, with a possible D match to TRBD1 (5 bases). The CDR3 sequence is 15 residues long. The germline V gene encodes CDR1 MDHEN and CDR2 SYDVKM. The V end lost 5 bases, the J end lost 9 bases, and 17 bases lay between the germline ends. CDR3 coding DNA: TGTGCCAGCAGTCTCTCAGGGTTTTACAGTTCACCCCTCCACTTT. Translating it yields CASSLSGFYSSPLHF.

CDR3 amino acids: CASRGTNRHEQYF. The CDR3 DNA is TGTGCCAGCAGGGGGACAAACCGGCACGAGCAGTACTTC. The V gene is TRBV6-5, the J gene TRBJ2-5; D may be TRBD1 (6 bases). The J call could be wrong; TRBJ2-7 is a better fit for the DNA end. CDR3 length: 13 amino acids. Germline V gives CDR1 MNHEY, CDR2 SVGAGI.

This chain connects TRBV5-1 to TRBJ2-1; tentatively, D is TRBD1 (5 bases). V dropped 0 bases and J dropped 14 bases, with 12 bases sitting between them. The CDR3 extends over 12 amino acids. Germline CDR1 is SGHRS and CDR2 is YFSETQ. CDR3 nucleotide sequence: TGCGCCAGCAGCTTGGACAGACAGTTTGAGTTCTTC. Residues: CASSLDRQFEFF.

The chain couples TRBV6-6 to TRBJ2-7; TRBD2 matches at 7 bases. Looked up from germline, CDR1 is MNHNY and CDR2 is SVGAGI (reference sequence). The CDR3 has 12 amino acids. With 5 bases clipped from V and 7 bases from J, the junction kept 5 bases outside the gene matches. The CDR3 is CASSALAREQYF. CDR3 in DNA: TGTGCCAGCAGTGCACTAGCGAGGGAGCAGTACTTC.

This clone was seen a few times. The V gene is TRBV6-5, the J gene TRBJ1-1; TRBD1 matches at 9 bases. This CDR3 has 13 amino acids. With 8 bases clipped from V and 11 bases from J, the junction kept 12 bases outside the gene matches. From germline, CDR1 is MNHEY and CDR2 SVGAGI. The chain's CDR3 is CASRTGTGKFAFF. For the CDR3, the DNA is TGTGCCAGCCGAACCGGGACAGGGAAGTTTGCTTTCTTT.

A single count supports this clone. The rearrangement uses TRBV9 and TRBJ1-1; possible D gene TRBD1, 5 bases. The CDR3 extends over 14 amino acids. Per germline, CDR1 SGDLS and CDR2 YYNGEE. With 3 bases removed from V and 6 bases from J, the gap between germline ends came to 15 bases. The CDR3 DNA follows: TGTGCCAGCAGCGGTCCGGGGGGAATCTCTGAAGCTTTCTTT. Translated: CASSGPGGISEAFF.

This clone was found a few times. The chain joins TRBV19 to TRBJ2-2, with D tentatively TRBD1 (7 bases). CDR1 is LNHDA and CDR2 is SQIVND in the germline V gene (reference sequence). CDR3 length: 14 amino acids. Trimming stripped 7 bases from V and 6 bases from J, with 15 bases between. This CDR3 reads CASNMDRRAGELFF. The CDR3, as DNA: TGTGCCAGTAATATGGACAGGAGGGCCGGGGAGCTGTTTTTT.

The chain couples TRBV4-2 to TRBJ2-1; 9 nucleotides line up with TRBD2. The CDR3 extends over 17 amino acids. J gave up 6 bases and V 1 base, and 10 bases lay outside the gene matches. Germline V CDR1 and CDR2: LGHNA, YNFKEQ. The CDR3 spells CASSQGGGRGGVNEQFF. CDR3 DNA sequence: TGTGCCAGCAGCCAAGGGGGGGGGCGGGGGGGAGTCAATGAGCAGTTCTTC.

This clone has a handful of counts. This sequence joins TRBV4-1 and TRBJ1-6, with D possibly TRBD1 on 5 matching bases. The germline V gene has CDR1 MGHRA and CDR2 YSYEKL. V lost 3 bases and J lost 6, with 15 bases in between. The CDR3 covers 16 residues. This chain's CDR3 is CASSQGRGGGNSPLHF. The CDR3 DNA is TGCGCCAGCAGCCAGGGGCGGGGGGGAGGTAATTCACCCCTCCACTTT.

The CDR3 DNA reads TGTGCCAGCAGCACTCTACTCCGAGGACTAGTCTCTGGAAACACCATATATTTT. Translated: CASSTLLRGLVSGNTIYF. The chain combines TRBV7-8 with TRBJ1-3; D not certain. The CDR3 extends over 18 amino acids. CDR1 is SGHVS, CDR2 FQNEAQ, per germline. The V end lost 5 bases, the J end lost 0 bases, and 20 bases lay between the germline ends. The variable domain in full, completed from reference TRBV7-8 and TRBJ1-3, reads GAGVSQSPRYKVAKRGQDVALRCDPISGHVSLFWYQQALGQGPEFLTYFQNEAQLDKSGLPSDRFFAERPEGSVSTLKIQRTQQEDSAVYLCASSTLLRGLVSGNTIYFGEGSWLTVV.

This clone appeared a few times. The rearrangement joins TRBV7-3 to TRBJ2-3, with TRBD2 as a possible D gene (6 bases). V was trimmed by 2 bases and J by 5 bases, leaving 8 bases between them. Germline V gene sequence: CDR1 SGHTA, CDR2 FQGTGA. The CDR3 consists of 13 residues. CDR3 sequence (DNA): TGTGCCAGCAGCTTACGGCGGGGAGATACGCAGTATTTT. Its protein product is CASSLRRGDTQYF.

The J gene is TRBJ2-3, the V gene TRBV28, with D tentatively TRBD2 (7 bases). The ends were cut back, 8 bases at V and 2 bases at J, with 17 bases in the middle. This CDR3 region has 15 residues. Germline assignment: CDR1 MDHEN and CDR2 SYDVKM. The CDR3 nucleotides are TGTGCCAGCGAGGGGGGGGACGTGCACACAGATACGCAGTATTTT. Translation: CASEGGDVHTDTQYF.

A few counts support this clone. The gene calls are TRBV7-9 and TRBJ1-5, with D possibly TRBD1 on 6 matching bases. Per the germline V gene, CDR1 is SEHNR and CDR2 is FQNEAQ (reference sequence). V lost 1 base, J lost 12 bases, and 13 bases lay in between. The CDR3 loop spans 13 amino acids. The CDR3 DNA follows: TGTGCCAGCAGCTTAGACAGGGAAGGGCTCCAGCATTTT. Its protein product is CASSLDREGLQHF.

The chain combines TRBV9 with TRBJ2-7, with 8 nucleotides matching TRBD1. V shed 6 bases, J shed 0 bases, and the junction held 20 bases outside the gene matches. The CDR3 spans 19 residues. Germline CDR1 is SGDLS and CDR2 is YYNGEE. The CDR3 here is CASINPDRDGSLSSYEQYF. CDR3 nucleotides: TGTGCCAGCATCAACCCGGACAGGGACGGGAGCCTGAGCTCCTACGAGCAGTACTTC. Full variable domain (outside the CDR3, taken from reference TRBV9 and TRBJ2-7): DSGVTQTPKHLITATGQRVTLRCSPRSGDLSVYWYQQSLDQGLQFLIQYYNGEERAKGNILERFSAQQFPDLHSELNLSSLELGDSALYFCASINPDRDGSLSSYEQYFGPGTRLTVT.

The chain uses TRBV5-1 and TRBJ1-4; 7 nucleotides match TRBD1. V lost 3 bases, J lost 7 bases, and 6 bases stayed unmatched. The CDR3 contains 14 residues. Germline assignment: CDR1 SGHRS and CDR2 YFSETQ. The chain's CDR3 is CASSSQGSGEKLFF. CDR3 nucleotide sequence: TGCGCCAGCAGCTCACAGGGGAGTGGTGAAAAACTGTTTTTT.

The V and J genes are TRBV7-9 and TRBJ2-7, with 7 bases fitting TRBD2. This CDR3 comprises 14 residues. The germline gives CDR1 SEHNR, CDR2 FQNEAQ (reference sequence). V lost 3 bases, J lost 2 bases, and 4 bases stayed unmatched. The DNA of the CDR3 is TGTGCCAGCAGCTTTAGTGGGGGGGCCTACGAGCAGTACTTC. This translates into CASSFSGGAYEQYF.

This clone came up a few times. The V and J genes are TRBV5-4 and TRBJ2-7, with 7 bases that match TRBD1. The CDR3 loop spans 13 amino acids. Germline V lookup: CDR1 SGHNT, CDR2 YYREEE (reference sequence). V trimming: 6 bases; J trimming: 6 bases; junction bases outside the gene matches: 9. The CDR3 DNA reads as TGTGCCAGCAACTTAGACAGGGACACCGAGCAGTACTTC. This sequence encodes CASNLDRDTEQYF.

The rearrangement uses TRBV29-1 and TRBJ2-4; the D gene is possibly TRBD2 (5 bases). The CDR3 is 14 amino acids. V lost 6 bases to trimming and J lost 6 bases, with 18 bases between them. Germline loops: CDR1 SQVTM, CDR2 ANQGSEA. In DNA form, the CDR3 reads TGCAGCGTCATTGGTGAGGGAACGGGAAACATTCAGTACTTC. Translating gives CSVIGEGTGNIQYF. The full variable domain, in which reference TRBV29-1 and TRBJ2-4 provide the parts outside the CDR3, is SAVISQKPSRDICQRGTSLTIQCQVDSQVTMMFWYRQQPGQSLTLIATANQGSEATYESGFVIDKFPISRPNLTFSTLTVSNMSPEDSSIYLCSVIGEGTGNIQYFGAGTRLSVL.

This clone has only a few counts. The chain has TRBV2 and TRBJ1-2, with 9 bases aligning to TRBD1. Germline V gene data show CDR1 as SNHLY and CDR2 as FYNNEI. The CDR3 runs 15 residues. Losses at the gene ends were 3 bases for V and 3 bases for J; bases not matched to a gene: 5. This chain's CDR3 is CASSENRGLDYGYTF. The CDR3 region has the DNA TGTGCCAGCAGTGAGAACAGGGGGCTAGACTATGGCTACACCTTC.

This chain joins TRBV28 and TRBJ1-5; a weak D match, TRBD1 (5 bases). This CDR3 is 14 amino acids long. Germline values: CDR1 MDHEN, CDR2 SYDVKM. V lost 2 bases and J lost 4, with 9 bases in between. The CDR3 coding sequence is TGTGCCAGCAGTTTAGGGGCTCGAAATCAGCCCCAGCATTTT. Translated, it gives CASSLGARNQPQHF.

This chain links TRBV19 with TRBJ1-6; D is unresolved. Per germline, CDR1 LNHDA and CDR2 SQIVND (reference sequence). This CDR3 spans 12 amino acids. Deletions cut 5 bases from V and 8 bases from J, with 7 bases between. CDR3 in amino acids: CASSSPDSPLHF. CDR3 in DNA: TGTGCCAGTAGTTCCCCCGATTCACCCCTCCACTTT.

The CDR3 bases are TGCGCCAGCAGCTTGAGGGCCTCCCGGGGGCAAGAGACCCAGTACTTC. This translates into CASSLRASRGQETQYF. The chain joins TRBV5-1 to TRBJ2-5; TRBD2 is a possible D gene (6 bases). The CDR3 has 16 amino acids. Trimming stripped 1 base from V and 2 bases from J, with 15 bases between. Germline-derived CDR1 and CDR2 are SGHRS and YFSETQ.

The chain has TRBV19 and TRBJ2-7, with 9 nucleotides matching TRBD1. CDR1 LNHDA and CDR2 SQIVND come from the germline V gene (reference sequence). The CDR3 totals 14 residues. V shed 7 bases, J shed 3 bases, and the junction held 7 bases outside the gene matches. The CDR3 is CASTGRQGVYEQYF. The CDR3 DNA is TGTGCCAGTACCGGAAGACAGGGGGTCTACGAGCAGTACTTC.

J is TRBJ2-7 and V is TRBV5-4; TRBD2 might be the D (6 bases). Trimming took off 4 bases at V and 3 bases at J, with 11 bases between the two ends. The CDR3 is 13 residues long. Germline loops: CDR1 SGHNT, CDR2 YYREEE (reference sequence). The CDR3 loop reads CASSRDSRYEQYF. For the CDR3, the DNA is TGTGCCAGCAGCAGGGACTCTCGCTACGAGCAGTACTTC.

V usage is TRBV9 and J usage is TRBJ2-1, with a tentative D call TRBD2 (6 bases). The length of the CDR3 is 14 residues. Germline V gene sequence: CDR1 SGDLS, CDR2 YYNGEE. Trimming removed 0 bases from V and 7 bases from J, with 11 bases in between. For the CDR3, the DNA is TGTGCCAGCAGCGTAGCCGGAGGGTCGAATGAGCAGTTCTTC. As protein: CASSVAGGSNEQFF. Together with reference TRBV9 and TRBJ2-1, the CDR3 gives the full variable domain: DSGVTQTPKHLITATGQRVTLRCSPRSGDLSVYWYQQSLDQGLQFLIQYYNGEERAKGNILERFSAQQFPDLHSELNLSSLELGDSALYFCASSVAGGSNEQFFGPGTRLTVL.

Here the CDR3 DNA reads TGCACCAGCAGCCCTGACTTGACTAGCGGGGTGGCCTACGAGCAGTACTTC. Its protein is CTSSPDLTSGVAYEQYF. This chain joins TRBV1 and TRBJ2-7; the table's D gene call, TRBD2, was not cross checked with the DNA. TRBV1 is designated a pseudogene. The length of the CDR3 is 17 residues.